Included here is one TCR beta chain sequence, with context. The target antigen is unknown. These data originate in a study of shared clonotypes between healthy human individuals. Study-level points and caveats: The generation probabilities recorded for non-shared clonotypes fell below those of clonotypes shared by all four donors. Incomplete sequencing of sorted subsets was indicated by rarefaction despite large depth.

An even split of each subset's genomic DNA across several immunoSEQ plates was performed. Profiling relied on immunoSEQ multiplex PCR, and the TCRdb table lists in-frame clones only, not all of them. Of 2.3 million or so clones listed, approximately 93% are singletons. The sample was naive CD4+ T cells from PBMCs. Subset given: CD45RA+ positively selected. The clonotype comes from a man aged 18-30 years in good health. Some clones in this sample may be carry-over from other donors' samples.

The chain's CDR3 is CASSFWISGANVLTF. The DNA for the CDR3 is TGTGCCAGCAGCTTTTGGATCTCTGGGGCCAACGTCCTGACTTTC. The gene calls are TRBV7-2 and TRBJ2-6; D uncertain. Germline V gene data show CDR1 as SGHTA and CDR2 as FQGNSA. This CDR3 region has 15 residues. The V and J ends lost 3 bases and 0 bases respectively, with 6 bases between them.